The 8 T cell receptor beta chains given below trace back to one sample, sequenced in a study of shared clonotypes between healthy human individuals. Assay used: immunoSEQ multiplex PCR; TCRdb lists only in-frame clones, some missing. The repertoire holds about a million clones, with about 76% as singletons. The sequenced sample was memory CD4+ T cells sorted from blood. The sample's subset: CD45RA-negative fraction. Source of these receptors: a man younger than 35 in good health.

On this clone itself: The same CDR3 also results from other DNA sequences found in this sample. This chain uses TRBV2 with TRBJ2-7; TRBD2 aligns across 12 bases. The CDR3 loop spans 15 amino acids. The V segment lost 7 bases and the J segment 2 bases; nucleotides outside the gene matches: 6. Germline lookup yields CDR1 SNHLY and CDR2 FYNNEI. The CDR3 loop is CASTKGLAGTYEQYF. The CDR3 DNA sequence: TGTGCCAGCACTAAAGGACTAGCGGGGACCTACGAGCAGTACTTC.

The CDR3 nucleotides are TGTGCCTGGAGCCGGGACAGCTCCTACGAGCAGTACTTC. Translated: CAWSRDSSYEQYF. The chain couples TRBV30 to TRBJ2-7; TRBD1 matches 7 bases. V trimming: 3 bases; J trimming: 0 bases; junction bases outside the gene matches: 2. The CDR3 runs 13 residues. Germline assignment: CDR1 GTSNPN and CDR2 SVGIG (reference sequence). Full variable domain (remainder filled in from reference TRBV30 and TRBJ2-7): SQTIHQWPATLVQPVGSPLSLECTVEGTSNPNLYWYRQAAGRGLQLLFYSVGIGQISSEVPQNLSASRPQDRQFILSSKKLLLSDSGFYLCAWSRDSSYEQYFGPGTRLTVT.

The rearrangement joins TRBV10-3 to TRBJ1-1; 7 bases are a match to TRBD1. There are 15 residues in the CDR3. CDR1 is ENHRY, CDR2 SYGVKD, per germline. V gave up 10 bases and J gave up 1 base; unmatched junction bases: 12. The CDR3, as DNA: TGTGCCAGCAGGACCCTGACAGGGCGGAACACTGAAGCTTTCTTT. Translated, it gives CASRTLTGRNTEAFF.

CDR3 sequence: CASSPREGAGNTIYF. The CDR3 DNA reads as TGTGCCAGCTCACCAAGAGAGGGGGCTGGAAACACCATATATTTT. The chain joins TRBV18 to TRBJ1-3; TRBD1 might be the D (6 bases). CDR3 length: 15 amino acids. CDR1 is KGHSH, CDR2 LQKENI, per germline. Trimming pared 2 bases from V and 2 bases from J, leaving 10 bases between.

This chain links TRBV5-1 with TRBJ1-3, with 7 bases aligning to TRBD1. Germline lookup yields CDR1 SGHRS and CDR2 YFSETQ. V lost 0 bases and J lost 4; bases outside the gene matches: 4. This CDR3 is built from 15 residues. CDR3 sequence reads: CASSLERTGGNTIYF. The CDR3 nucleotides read TGCGCCAGCAGCTTGGAAAGGACAGGCGGAAACACCATATATTTT.

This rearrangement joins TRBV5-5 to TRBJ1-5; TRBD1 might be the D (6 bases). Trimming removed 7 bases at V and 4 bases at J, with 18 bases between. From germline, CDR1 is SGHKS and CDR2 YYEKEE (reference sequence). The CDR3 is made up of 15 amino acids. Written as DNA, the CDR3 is TGTGCCAGCTCTATGGGGGCAGGGGCTAATCAGCCCCAGCATTTT. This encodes CASSMGAGANQPQHF.

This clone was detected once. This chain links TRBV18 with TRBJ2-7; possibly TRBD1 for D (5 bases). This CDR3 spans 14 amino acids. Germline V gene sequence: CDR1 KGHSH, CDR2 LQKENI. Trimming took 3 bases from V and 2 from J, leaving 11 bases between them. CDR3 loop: CASSPDRQTYEQYF. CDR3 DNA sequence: TGTGCCAGCTCACCCGACAGACAGACCTACGAGCAGTACTTC.

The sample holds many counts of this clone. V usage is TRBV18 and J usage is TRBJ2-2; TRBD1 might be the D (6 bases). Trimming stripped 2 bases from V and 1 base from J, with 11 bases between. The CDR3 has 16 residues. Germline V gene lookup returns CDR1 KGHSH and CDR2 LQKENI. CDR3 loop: CASSPSDRLNTGELFF. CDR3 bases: TGTGCCAGCTCACCATCCGACAGGTTGAACACCGGGGAGCTGTTTTTT.